Shown below are 26 T cell receptor beta chains from a single sample sequenced in a study of shared clonotypes between healthy human individuals. Produced via immunoSEQ multiplex PCR; TCRdb's table is partial and in-frame only. The sample consists of over a million clones, around 97% of them appearing once. Material for sequencing was naive CD4+ T cells sorted from blood. Indicated subset: CD45RA+ positively selected. The receptor set was obtained from a man under 40 in good health.

The chain carries TRBV4-3 and TRBJ2-2; D not certain. From germline, CDR1 is LGHNA and CDR2 YSLEER. V was clipped by 3 bases and J by 6 bases, with 11 bases between them. CDR3 length: 14 residues. The CDR3 DNA reads as TGCGCCAGCAGCCATACCCGGGTCTCCGGGGAGCTGTTTTTT. It yields the protein CASSHTRVSGELFF.

The chain joins TRBV5-1 to TRBJ2-1; TRBD2 agrees at 7 bases. The germline gives CDR1 SGHRS, CDR2 YFSETQ. The CDR3 runs 16 residues. Unmatched junction bases numbered 13, after V lost 0 bases and J lost 10 bases. Here the CDR3 reads CASSLVYPAGRGEQFF. CDR3 nucleotide sequence: TGCGCCAGCAGCTTGGTCTACCCAGCGGGACGCGGCGAGCAGTTCTTC.

The V call is TRBV23-1, the J call TRBJ2-1; tentatively, D is TRBD1 (5 bases). TRBV23-1 carries the ORF label, with uncertain function. CDR3 length equals 13 residues. V lost 8 bases and J lost 9, with 17 bases in between. The CDR3 DNA sequence: TGCGCCAGCCGGATGAAGGGGCTCGGTGAGCAGTTCTTC. This gives the protein CASRMKGLGEQFF.

The chain combines TRBV6-1 with TRBJ2-1; D is possibly TRBD2 (5 bases). Germline CDR1 reads MNHNS; CDR2 reads SASEGT. V lost 8 bases and J 2 bases, leaving 16 bases between the germline ends. CDR3 length: 15 residues. The CDR3: CASVQGGLPYNEQFF. The DNA of the CDR3 is TGTGCCAGCGTCCAAGGCGGGCTCCCCTACAATGAGCAGTTCTTC.

V usage is TRBV7-2 and J usage is TRBJ2-7, with 7 bases matching TRBD1. The CDR3 spans 17 residues. V lost 3 bases to trimming and J lost 1 base; unmatched junction nucleotides: 12. Germline V lookup: CDR1 SGHTA, CDR2 FQGNSA. CDR3 nucleotide sequence: TGTGCCAGCAGCTTCGACGTCGATACACAGGGGTCCTACGAGCAGTACTTC. This codes for CASSFDVDTQGSYEQYF.

The V and J genes are TRBV5-6 and TRBJ2-7, with 10 nucleotides matching TRBD1. Trimming at V came to 4 bases and at J to 6 bases, leaving 10 bases not matched to a gene. The CDR3 loop spans 15 amino acids. Germline V CDR1 and CDR2: SGHDT, YYEEEE. The CDR3 here is CASSTQTGGPGEQYF. CDR3 in DNA: TGTGCCAGCAGCACCCAGACAGGGGGCCCGGGCGAGCAGTACTTC.

The chain joins TRBV10-2 to TRBJ1-5, with D tentatively TRBD1 (5 bases). The CDR3 spans 15 residues. Germline V lookup: CDR1 WSHSY, CDR2 SAAADI. V gave up 6 bases and J gave up 0 bases, with 12 bases separating them. The CDR3 reads CASRGGGHSNQPQHF. The CDR3, as DNA: TGCGCCAGCAGGGGGGGAGGGCATAGCAATCAGCCCCAGCATTTT.

The chain joins TRBV7-9 to TRBJ2-3; 7 bases are shared with TRBD1. Germline-derived CDR1 and CDR2 are SEHNR and FQNEAQ (reference sequence). V was clipped by 5 bases and J by 2 bases; unmatched bases: 4. CDR3 size: 14 residues. CDR3 sequence (DNA): TGTGCCAGCAGCGACAGGGCCATCACAGATACGCAGTATTTT. It yields the protein CASSDRAITDTQYF.

The chain employs TRBV5-4 and TRBJ1-6, with D perhaps TRBD1 (5 bases). V gave up 1 base and J gave up 8 bases, with 13 bases separating them. Germline CDR1 SGHNT, CDR2 YYREEE (reference sequence). This CDR3 has 15 amino acids. The CDR3: CASSLSSGGHSPLHF. The CDR3 DNA reads TGTGCCAGCAGCTTGAGTTCCGGGGGTCATTCACCCCTCCACTTT.

V gene TRBV18 combines with J gene TRBJ1-1; no clear D. This CDR3 region has 14 residues. Between the trimmed V and J ends, which lost 1 base and 6 bases, there was a span of 12 bases. Looked up from germline, CDR1 is KGHSH and CDR2 is LQKENI. CDR3 in DNA: TGTGCCAGCTCACCACTCGACACGAGGGCTGAAGCTTTCTTT. The encoded protein is CASSPLDTRAEAFF.

The genes are TRBV28 and TRBJ1-2, with 7 nucleotides matching TRBD1. The CDR3 is 17 residues long. Germline trimming cut 2 bases from V and 3 bases from J; bases unmatched to any gene: 12. The germline CDR1 and CDR2 sequences are MDHEN and SYDVKM. The CDR3: CASSLVQGGRAYYGYTF. In nucleotides, the CDR3 is TGTGCCAGCAGTTTAGTGCAGGGGGGCCGAGCGTACTATGGCTACACCTTC.

This chain links TRBV6-1 with TRBJ1-1; D may be TRBD1 (5 bases). Per germline, CDR1 MNHNS and CDR2 SASEGT. Between the trimmed V and J ends, which lost 8 bases and 3 bases, there was a span of 19 bases. The CDR3 is 15 residues long. This CDR3 reads CASRLSGTDYTEAFF. DNA of the CDR3: TGTGCCAGCCGTCTTTCCGGGACGGACTACACTGAAGCTTTCTTT.

The chain has TRBV10-3 and TRBJ2-7; D is possibly TRBD2 (6 bases). The V gene lost 10 bases and the J gene lost 3 bases, with 16 bases spanning the gap. Per the germline V gene, CDR1 is ENHRY and CDR2 is SYGVKD. The CDR3 loop spans 13 amino acids. CDR3 protein: CATQEGQGYEQYF. The CDR3 DNA is TGTGCCACCCAGGAGGGGCAGGGCTACGAGCAGTACTTC.

The rearrangement uses TRBV5-1 and TRBJ1-5, with D unresolved. The germline CDR1 and CDR2 sequences are SGHRS and YFSETQ. The CDR3 spans 10 residues. V was pared by 7 bases and J by 7 bases, with 6 bases between. The CDR3 DNA follows: TGCGCCAGCGGCAGCCAGCCCCAGCATTTT. Its translation is CASGSQPQHF.

This chain links TRBV18 with TRBJ2-1, with TRBD2 matching 11 bases. The germline gives CDR1 KGHSH, CDR2 LQKENI. The CDR3 is made up of 15 amino acids. J was trimmed by 2 bases and V by 6 bases; bases with no gene match: 3. CDR3 sequence reads: CASSTGLAAYNEQFF. The CDR3 DNA reads as TGTGCCAGCTCGACGGGACTAGCGGCCTACAATGAGCAGTTCTTC.

The rearrangement uses TRBV25-1 and TRBJ1-2; TRBD1 aligns across 7 bases. The CDR3 sequence is 13 residues long. V lost 5 bases, J lost 5 bases, and 5 bases stayed unmatched. Per germline, CDR1 MGHDK and CDR2 SYGVNS. CDR3 in amino acids: CASSPDRAYGYTF. The CDR3 DNA is TGTGCCAGCAGTCCCGACAGGGCGTATGGCTACACCTTC.

V and J are TRBV7-2 and TRBJ2-1; TRBD2 matches at 7 bases. The CDR3 is made up of 17 amino acids. Germline values: CDR1 SGHTA, CDR2 FQGNSA. V trimming: 5 bases; J trimming: 8 bases; junction bases outside the gene matches: 18. In DNA, the CDR3 is TGTGCCAGCAGCCTCAGAGGGGTTTCAGCGGGATTGGATGAGCAGTTCTTC. Its translation: CASSLRGVSAGLDEQFF.

V and J are TRBV7-1 and TRBJ2-3; maybe TRBD2 (6 bases). TRBV7-1 is given ORF status, its function remaining uncertain. V gave up 3 bases and J gave up 11 bases, with 15 bases separating them. This CDR3 is built from 13 residues. The CDR3 DNA reads as TGTGCCAGCAGCTCTCCGGGGGAAGGTAGGCAGTATTTT. The encoded protein is CASSSPGEGRQYF.

The chain joins TRBV29-1 to TRBJ2-1, with TRBD2 matching over 7 bases. V shed 6 bases, J shed 4 bases, and the junction held 3 bases outside the gene matches. CDR1 and CDR2 (germline): SQVTM, ANQGSEA. The CDR3 has 12 residues. CDR3 sequence (DNA): TGCAGCGTCGAGCGGGGTTACAATGAGCAGTTCTTC. The encoded protein is CSVERGYNEQFF.

Comment on this clone: The identical CDR3 is also encoded by other nucleotide sequences in the sample. The J gene is TRBJ2-6, the V gene TRBV27; D gene ambiguous. Deletions cut 6 bases from V and 1 base from J, with 4 bases between. Germline V gives CDR1 MNHEY, CDR2 SMNVEV (reference sequence). This CDR3 region has 13 residues. In nucleotides, the CDR3 is TGTGCCAGCAGCTCATCTGGGGCCAACGTCCTGACTTTC. As protein: CASSSSGANVLTF.

This chain connects TRBV18 to TRBJ2-2; D is unresolved. The length of the CDR3 is 16 residues. CDR1 and CDR2 from the germline V gene are KGHSH and LQKENI. Trimming stripped 1 base from V and 0 bases from J, with 9 bases between. The CDR3 DNA reads as TGTGCCAGCTCACCACTCAGAGTCGCGAACACCGGGGAGCTGTTTTTT. Protein: CASSPLRVANTGELFF.

CDR3 residues: CASSRTAETQYF. CDR3 bases: TGTGCCAGCAGCAGGACAGCAGAGACCCAGTACTTC. The gene calls are TRBV5-4 and TRBJ2-5, with a weak D call TRBD1 (6 bases). CDR3 size: 12 residues. CDR1 and CDR2 (germline): SGHNT, YYREEE (reference sequence). V shed 4 bases and J shed 4 bases, with 8 bases lying between them.

This chain uses TRBV2 with TRBJ2-1; D unresolved. CDR3 length: 13 residues. The V end was cut by 8 bases, the J end by 7 bases, with 15 bases between. Looked up from germline, CDR1 is SNHLY and CDR2 is FYNNEI. The CDR3 sequence is CASAPEFVNEQFF. In DNA form, the CDR3 reads TGTGCCAGCGCACCAGAATTCGTGAATGAGCAGTTCTTC.

This clone has more than one count but fewer than ten. J is TRBJ1-1 and V is TRBV6-1; D is ambiguous. Trimming removed 3 bases from V and 1 base from J, with 6 bases in between. Germline CDR1 and CDR2: MNHNS and SASEGT. This CDR3 is built from 13 residues. CDR3 in amino acids: CASSESPNTEAFF. The CDR3 DNA reads as TGTGCCAGCAGTGAGAGCCCGAACACTGAAGCTTTCTTT.

The CDR3 region is CASSPTTGTKNIQYF. The CDR3 region has the DNA TGTGCCAGCAGCCCTACGACGGGAACCAAAAACATTCAGTACTTC. This chain connects TRBV7-8 to TRBJ2-4; maybe TRBD2 (5 bases). Trimming took 5 bases from V and 2 from J, leaving 13 bases between them. Germline CDR1 SGHVS, CDR2 FQNEAQ. This CDR3 region has 15 residues.

This chain uses TRBV18 with TRBJ2-7; 7 bases line up with TRBD2. Trimming cost V 3 bases and J 1 base; bases outside gene matches: 9. Germline CDR1 and CDR2: KGHSH and LQKENI. This CDR3 contains 16 residues. The CDR3 DNA follows: TGTGCCAGCTCACCCGGGGCGGGAGCACGGTCCTACGAGCAGTACTTC. Its translation: CASSPGAGARSYEQYF.